These T cell receptor beta chains were read from a single sample in a study of identical twins. TCRdb passed the 5' RACE reads through MiXCR, listing each CDR3 protein once. The sample lists about 220,000 distinct CDR3 sequences, 6.5% occurring once. The same specimen was also included in a second study, on T cells expressing NK-cell markers.

Sequenced sample: CD8+ T cells sorted from blood. These receptors originate from a woman aged 18-29 years in good health. CDR3s include the opening cysteine and the closing phenylalanine or tryptophan. A D gene is named only where the DNA matches it firmly. Clone size, where shown, is once, few, many, or a class for clones that have expanded.

v_gene: TRBV4-1; abundance: NA; d_gene: TRBD1; j_gene: TRBJ1-1; CDR3aa: CASRHGQGGTEAFF; CDR3nt: TGCGCCAGCAGACATGGACAGGGAGGAACTGAAGCTTTCTTT
v_gene: TRBV29-1; abundance: many; d_gene: TRBD1; j_gene: TRBJ1-2; CDR3aa: CSVVMTGDNYGYTF; CDR3nt: TGCAGCGTTGTCATGACAGGGGACAACTATGGCTACACCTTC
v_gene: TRBV20-1; abundance: few; d_gene: TRBD2; j_gene: TRBJ2-1; CDR3aa: CSARDHSGGAHNEQFF; CDR3nt: TGCAGTGCTAGAGATCATAGCGGGGGGGCCCACAATGAGCAGTTCTTC
v_gene: TRBV14; abundance: NA; d_gene: NA; j_gene: TRBJ1-1; CDR3aa: CASSRWGENTEAFF; CDR3nt: TGTGCCAGCAGCCGTTGGGGGGAGAACACTGAAGCTTTCTTT
v_gene: TRBV10-1; abundance: few; d_gene: NA; j_gene: TRBJ1-5; CDR3aa: CATVGPFNQPQHF; CDR3nt: TGCGCCACCGTCGGGCCATTCAATCAGCCCCAGCATTTT
v_gene: TRBV7-2; abundance: NA; d_gene: TRBD2; j_gene: TRBJ2-3; CDR3aa: CAKQIGTSGSTDTQYF; CDR3nt: TGTGCCAAACAGATCGGGACTAGCGGGAGTACAGATACGCAGTATTTT
v_gene: TRBV20-1; abundance: NA; d_gene: NA; j_gene: TRBJ2-1; CDR3aa: CSARDRELGEQFF; CDR3nt: TGCAGTGCTAGAGATCGGGAGTTAGGTGAGCAGTTCTTC
v_gene: TRBV12-3/TRBV12-4; abundance: NA; d_gene: TRBD1; j_gene: TRBJ1-2; CDR3aa: CASSLRDRASLNYGYTF; CDR3nt: TGTGCCAGCAGTTTAAGGGACAGGGCCTCTCTTAACTATGGCTACACCTTC
v_gene: TRBV6-5; abundance: few; d_gene: TRBD2; j_gene: TRBJ2-1; CDR3aa: CASSYVGAGGNEQFF; CDR3nt: TGTGCCAGCAGTTACGTTGGGGCCGGGGGGAATGAGCAGTTCTTC
v_gene: TRBV29-1; abundance: few; d_gene: NA; j_gene: TRBJ1-2; CDR3aa: CSVVGANYGYTF; CDR3nt: TGCAGCGTTGTAGGAGCTAACTATGGCTACACCTTC
v_gene: TRBV30; abundance: NA; d_gene: TRBD2; j_gene: TRBJ2-7; CDR3aa: CAWTKRRTSGRGGRHF; CDR3nt: TGTGCCTGGACCAAACGTCGGACTAGCGGGAGGGGGGGCCGGCACTTC
v_gene: TRBV12-3/TRBV12-4; abundance: few; d_gene: NA; j_gene: TRBJ1-1; CDR3aa: CASSLAGEMAFF; CDR3nt: TGTGCCAGCAGTTTAGCGGGTGAGATGGCTTTCTTT
v_gene: TRBV7-9; abundance: NA; d_gene: NA; j_gene: TRBJ1-1; CDR3aa: CASSETERALEAFF; CDR3nt: TGTGCCAGCAGCGAGACTGAACGGGCTCTCGAAGCTTTCTTT
v_gene: TRBV19; abundance: NA; d_gene: TRBD1; j_gene: TRBJ1-1; CDR3aa: CASSLTGGGFIPEAFF; CDR3nt: TGTGCCAGTAGTCTCACAGGGGGCGGATTTATCCCTGAAGCTTTCTTT
v_gene: TRBV7-8; abundance: few; d_gene: TRBD2; j_gene: TRBJ2-1; CDR3aa: CASSLLAGGVGTYNEQFF; CDR3nt: TGTGCCAGCAGCTTGTTAGCGGGGGGCGTCGGAACCTACAATGAGCAGTTCTTC
v_gene: TRBV15; abundance: NA; d_gene: NA; j_gene: TRBJ2-7; CDR3aa: CATSRLQDSPYEQYF; CDR3nt: TGTGCCACCAGCAGACTTCAGGACAGTCCCTACGAGCAGTACTTC
v_gene: TRBV7-2; abundance: few; d_gene: TRBD2; j_gene: TRBJ2-2; CDR3aa: CASSWGIAGPTGELFF; CDR3nt: TGTGCCAGCAGCTGGGGAATAGCGGGACCCACCGGGGAGCTGTTTTTT
v_gene: TRBV11-2; abundance: NA; d_gene: TRBD2; j_gene: TRBJ2-5; CDR3aa: CASSRQGLAGGRSLGTQYF; CDR3nt: TGTGCCAGCAGCCGCCAGGGACTAGCGGGAGGGCGGTCTTTGGGGACCCAGTACTTC
v_gene: TRBV3-1; abundance: many; d_gene: TRBD2; j_gene: TRBJ2-1; CDR3aa: CASSQVSGRSYNEQFF; CDR3nt: TGTGCCAGCAGCCAAGTTAGCGGGAGATCCTACAATGAGCAGTTCTTC
v_gene: TRBV5-1; abundance: many; d_gene: TRBD2; j_gene: TRBJ2-5; CDR3aa: CASRSLLAGETTQYF; CDR3nt: TGCGCCAGCAGATCTCTCCTAGCGGGAGAGACGACCCAGTACTTC
v_gene: TRBV5-6; abundance: NA; d_gene: NA; j_gene: TRBJ1-2; CDR3aa: CASSLPPWRSNYGYTF; CDR3nt: TGTGCCAGCAGCTTGCCGCCGTGGCGGTCTAACTATGGCTACACCTTC
v_gene: TRBV20-1; abundance: few; d_gene: NA; j_gene: TRBJ2-7; CDR3aa: CSARDPKPSYEQYF; CDR3nt: TGCAGTGCTAGAGATCCGAAGCCTTCCTACGAGCAGTACTTC
v_gene: TRBV5-1; abundance: NA; d_gene: NA; j_gene: TRBJ1-2; CDR3aa: CASSPIKGADGYTF; CDR3nt: TGCGCCAGCAGCCCCATCAAGGGCGCGGACGGCTACACCTTC
v_gene: TRBV6-1; abundance: many; d_gene: NA; j_gene: TRBJ2-1; CDR3aa: CASSLQAPPNEQFF; CDR3nt: TGTGCCAGCAGCCTCCAGGCGCCCCCCAATGAGCAGTTCTTC
v_gene: TRBV13; abundance: NA; d_gene: NA; j_gene: TRBJ2-1; CDR3aa: CASSLYGSSYNEQFF; CDR3nt: TGTGCCAGCAGCTTATATGGGAGCTCCTACAATGAGCAGTTCTTC
v_gene: TRBV12-3/TRBV12-4; abundance: few; d_gene: NA; j_gene: TRBJ2-1; CDR3aa: CASSLVAVEQFF; CDR3nt: TGTGCCAGCAGTTTAGTAGCTGTTGAGCAGTTCTTC
v_gene: TRBV29-1; abundance: many; d_gene: TRBD1; j_gene: TRBJ1-5; CDR3aa: CSVRTGYSNQPQHF; CDR3nt: TGCAGCGTTAGGACAGGTTATAGCAATCAGCCCCAGCATTTT
v_gene: TRBV15; abundance: many; d_gene: TRBD1; j_gene: TRBJ2-3; CDR3aa: CATKKRDRVLDTQYF; CDR3nt: TGTGCCACCAAAAAACGGGACAGGGTTTTAGATACGCAGTATTTT
v_gene: TRBV27; abundance: NA; d_gene: TRBD1; j_gene: TRBJ2-1; CDR3aa: CASSWGQGADEQFF; CDR3nt: TGTGCCAGCAGTTGGGGACAGGGGGCTGATGAGCAGTTCTTC
v_gene: TRBV7-9; abundance: NA; d_gene: TRBD1; j_gene: TRBJ2-7; CDR3aa: CASSSSRDRVYEQYF; CDR3nt: TGTGCCAGCAGCTCGAGCCGGGACAGGGTCTACGAGCAGTACTTC
v_gene: TRBV7-9; abundance: many; d_gene: TRBD1; j_gene: TRBJ1-5; CDR3aa: CASSGQGAQPQHF; CDR3nt: TGTGCCAGCAGCGGGCAGGGGGCTCAGCCCCAGCATTTT